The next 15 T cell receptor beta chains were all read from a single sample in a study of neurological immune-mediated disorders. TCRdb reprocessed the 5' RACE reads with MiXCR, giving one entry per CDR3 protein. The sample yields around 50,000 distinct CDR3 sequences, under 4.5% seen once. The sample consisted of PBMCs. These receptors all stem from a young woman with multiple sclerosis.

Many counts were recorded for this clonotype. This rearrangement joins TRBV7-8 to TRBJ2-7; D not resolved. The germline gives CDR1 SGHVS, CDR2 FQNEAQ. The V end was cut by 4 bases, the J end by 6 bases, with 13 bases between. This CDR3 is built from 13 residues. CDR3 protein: CASSSRWWSEQYF. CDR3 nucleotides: TGTGCCAGCAGCTCCCGATGGTGGTCCGAGCAGTACTTC.

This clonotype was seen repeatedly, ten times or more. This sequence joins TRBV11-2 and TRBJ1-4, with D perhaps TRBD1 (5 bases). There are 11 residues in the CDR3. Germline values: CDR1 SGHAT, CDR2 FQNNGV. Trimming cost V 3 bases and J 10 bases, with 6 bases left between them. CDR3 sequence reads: CASSFGGKLFF. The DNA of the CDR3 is TGTGCCAGCAGCTTCGGGGGAAAACTGTTTTTT.

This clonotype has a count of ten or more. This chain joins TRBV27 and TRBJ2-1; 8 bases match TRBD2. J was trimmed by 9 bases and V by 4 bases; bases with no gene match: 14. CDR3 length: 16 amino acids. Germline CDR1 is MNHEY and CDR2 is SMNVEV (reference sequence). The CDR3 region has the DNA TGTGCCAGCAGTTCCCCGCGTGGACTAGCCCAACCTGAGCAGTTCTTC. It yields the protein CASSSPRGLAQPEQFF.

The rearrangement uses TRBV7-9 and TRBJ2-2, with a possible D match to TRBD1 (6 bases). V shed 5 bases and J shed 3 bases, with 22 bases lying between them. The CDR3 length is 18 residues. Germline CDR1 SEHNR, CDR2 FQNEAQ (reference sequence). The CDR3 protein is CASSPNPPGVIDTGELFF. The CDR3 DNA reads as TGTGCCAGCAGCCCTAATCCACCAGGGGTAATTGACACCGGGGAGCTGTTTTTT. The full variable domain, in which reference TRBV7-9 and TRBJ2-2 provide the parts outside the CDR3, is DTGVSQNPRHKITKRGQNVTFRCDPISEHNRLYWYRQTLGQGPEFLTYFQNEAQLEKSRLLSDRFSAERPKGSFSTLEIQRTEQGDSAMYLCASSPNPPGVIDTGELFFGEGSRLTVL.

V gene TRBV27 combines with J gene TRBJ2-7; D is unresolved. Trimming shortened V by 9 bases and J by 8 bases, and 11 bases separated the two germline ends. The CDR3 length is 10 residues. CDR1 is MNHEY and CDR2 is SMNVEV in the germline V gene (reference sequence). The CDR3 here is CASGIGKQYF. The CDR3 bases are TGTGCCAGTGGGATCGGAAAGCAGTACTTC.

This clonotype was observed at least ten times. Written as DNA, the CDR3 is TGCAGCACCACGAAGGGGGAGACCCAGTACTTC. Translation gives CSTTKGETQYF. The V and J genes are TRBV29-1 and TRBJ2-5; tentative D call: TRBD1 (5 bases). Trimming removed 8 bases from V and 5 bases from J, with 12 bases in between. CDR1 is SQVTM, CDR2 ANQGSEA, per germline. The CDR3 runs to 11 residues.

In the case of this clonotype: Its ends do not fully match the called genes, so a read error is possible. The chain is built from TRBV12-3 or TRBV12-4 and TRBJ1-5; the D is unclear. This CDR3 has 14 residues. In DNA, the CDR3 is TGTGCCAGTTCCGATAAGGGCGGGCATCAGCCCCAGAATTTT. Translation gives CASSDKGGHQPQNF.

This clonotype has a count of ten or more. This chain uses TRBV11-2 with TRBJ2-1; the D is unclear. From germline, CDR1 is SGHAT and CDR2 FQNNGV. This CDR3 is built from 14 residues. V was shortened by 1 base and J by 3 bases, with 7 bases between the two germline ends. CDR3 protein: CASSLVGGYNEQFF. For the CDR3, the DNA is TGTGCCAGCAGCTTAGTGGGCGGCTACAATGAGCAGTTCTTC.

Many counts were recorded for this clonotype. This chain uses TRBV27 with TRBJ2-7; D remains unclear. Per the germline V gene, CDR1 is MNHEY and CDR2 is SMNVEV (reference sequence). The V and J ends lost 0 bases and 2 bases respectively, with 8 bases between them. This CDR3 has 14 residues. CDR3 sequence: CASSLSWRTYEQYF. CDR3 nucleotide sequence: TGTGCCAGCAGTTTATCATGGCGGACCTACGAGCAGTACTTC.

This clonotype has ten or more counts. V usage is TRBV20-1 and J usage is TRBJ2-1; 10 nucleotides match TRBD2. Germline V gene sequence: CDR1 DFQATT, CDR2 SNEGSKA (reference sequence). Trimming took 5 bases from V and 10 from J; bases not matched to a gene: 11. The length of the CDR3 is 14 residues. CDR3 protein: CSAHLAGVDDEQFF. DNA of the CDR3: TGCAGTGCTCATCTAGCGGGAGTGGACGACGAGCAGTTCTTC.

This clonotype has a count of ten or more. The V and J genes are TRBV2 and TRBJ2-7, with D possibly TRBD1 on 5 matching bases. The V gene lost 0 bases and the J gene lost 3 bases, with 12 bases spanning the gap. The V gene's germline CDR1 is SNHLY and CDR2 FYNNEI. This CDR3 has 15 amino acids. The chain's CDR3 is CASSEAGQPVYEQYF. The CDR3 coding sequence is TGTGCCAGCAGTGAAGCAGGACAACCCGTCTACGAGCAGTACTTC. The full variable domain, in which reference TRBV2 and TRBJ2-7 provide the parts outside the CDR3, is EPEVTQTPSHQVTQMGQEVILRCVPISNHLYFYWYRQILGQKVEFLVSFYNNEISEKSEIFDDQFSVERPDGSNFTLKIRSTKLEDSAMYFCASSEAGQPVYEQYFGPGTRLTVT.

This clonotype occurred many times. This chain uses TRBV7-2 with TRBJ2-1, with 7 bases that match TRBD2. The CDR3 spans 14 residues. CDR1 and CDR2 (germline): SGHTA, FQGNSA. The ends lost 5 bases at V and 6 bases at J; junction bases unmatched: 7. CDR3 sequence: CASSPGRERNEQFF. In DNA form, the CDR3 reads TGTGCCAGCAGCCCGGGGCGGGAGCGCAATGAGCAGTTCTTC.

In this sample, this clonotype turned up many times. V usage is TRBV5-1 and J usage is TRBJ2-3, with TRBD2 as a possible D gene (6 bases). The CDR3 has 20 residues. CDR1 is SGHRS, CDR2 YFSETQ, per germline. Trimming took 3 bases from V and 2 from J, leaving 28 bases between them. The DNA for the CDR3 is TGCGCCAGCAGCTCCGGGCCGAGACTAGGAATGAGCGGGCCCACAGATACGCAGTATTTT. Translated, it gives CASSSGPRLGMSGPTDTQYF.

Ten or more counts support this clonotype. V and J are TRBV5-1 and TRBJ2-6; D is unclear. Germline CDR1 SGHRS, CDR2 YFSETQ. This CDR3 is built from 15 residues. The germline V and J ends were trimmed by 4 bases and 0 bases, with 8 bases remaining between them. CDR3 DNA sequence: TGCGCCAGCAGCCCGGGCTTCTCTGGGGCCAACGTCCTGACTTTC. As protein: CASSPGFSGANVLTF.

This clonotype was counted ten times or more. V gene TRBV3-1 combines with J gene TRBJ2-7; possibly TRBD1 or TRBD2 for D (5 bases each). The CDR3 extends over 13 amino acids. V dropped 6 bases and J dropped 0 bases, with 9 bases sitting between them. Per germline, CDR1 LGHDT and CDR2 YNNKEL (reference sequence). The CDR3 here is CASRERGSYEQYF. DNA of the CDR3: TGTGCCAGCAGGGAGAGGGGCTCCTACGAGCAGTACTTC.